The rows below give T cell receptor beta chains drawn from one sample of a study of cytomegalovirus exposure and HLA in healthy donors. The method was immunoSEQ multiplex PCR; TCRdb's version includes in-frame clones alone and lacks a portion of them. The table shows about 240,000 clones, with about 90% occurring only once. Sequencing was performed on PBMCs. The receptors derive from a woman in her twenties or thirties in good health and CMV-seropositive. Each CDR3 is given with its conserved first and last residue. Fields, in order: clone size, J gene, V gene, D gene, CDR3 DNA, CDR3 protein. A D gene is named only where the DNA matches it firmly. Rows may omit the clone size; those that give it use once, few, many or a size class.

few,TRBJ2-2,TRBV7-6,-,TGTGCCAGCAGAGGACAGTCGAACACCGGGGAGCTGTTTTTT,CASRGQSNTGELFF
-,TRBJ2-7,TRBV5-1,-,TGCGCCAGCAGCTTGGGTAACTACGAGCAGTACTTC,CASSLGNYEQYF
-,TRBJ2-1,TRBV12-5,-,TGTGCTAGTGGTTTGTTAGATGGCAATGAGCAGTTCTTC,CASGLLDGNEQFF
-,TRBJ2-7,TRBV13,TRBD1,TGTGCCAGCAGCTTGACAGGGGTTCCCTACGAGCAGTACTTC,CASSLTGVPYEQYF
-,TRBJ2-7,TRBV5-1,TRBD1,TGCGCCAGCAGCCTACGGGCGGGACAGGGGAACGAGCAGTACTTC,CASSLRAGQGNEQYF
-,TRBJ1-2,TRBV6-6,TRBD1,TGTGCCAGCAGGGCTCCGGGACAGGGGCTTCGTGGCTACACCTTC,CASRAPGQGLRGYTF
-,TRBJ2-7,TRBV9,-,TGTGCCAGCAGCCCATTTGAGGGGGAAGGAAATCCCGAGCAGTACTTC,CASSPFEGEGNPEQYF
-,TRBJ2-7,TRBV5-1,TRBD2,TGCGCCAGCAGCTTGACGACTAGCAGCGAGCAGTACTTC,CASSLTTSSEQYF
-,TRBJ2-2,TRBV19,TRBD2,TGTGCCAGTAGTATGGCGTGGCGGGAGGGCACCGGGGAGCTGTTTTTT,CASSMAWREGTGELFF
-,TRBJ2-7,TRBV7-9,TRBD1,TGTGCCAGCAGCACCTGGGACAGGGGGGAGGAGCAGTACTTC,CASSTWDRGEEQYF
-,TRBJ1-1,TRBV5-1,-,TGCGCCAGCAGCTTGGCGGTCGTAAACACTGAAGCTTTCTTT,CASSLAVVNTEAFF
once,TRBJ2-5,TRBV2,TRBD2,TGTGCCAGCAGTGAAACCGGGACTAGCGGGAGTGGGCAAGAGACCCAGTACTTC,CASSETGTSGSGQETQYF
few,TRBJ1-2,TRBV19,TRBD1,TGTGCCAGTGCAGGACAGGGCTCCTATGGCTACACCTTC,CASAGQGSYGYTF
-,TRBJ1-1,TRBV4-1,-,TGCGCCAGCAGCCATTTGCCCAGACAATCTATCTCCACTGAAGCTTTCTTT,CASSHLPRQSISTEAFF
-,TRBJ2-7,TRBV4-1,TRBD2,TGCGCCAGCAGCCCTATCGGACTAGCGGGGCACTACGAGCAGTACTTC,CASSPIGLAGHYEQYF